Shown below are 3 T cell receptor beta chains from a single sample sequenced in a study of cytomegalovirus exposure and HLA in healthy donors. In the PCR, 60 Vbeta and 13 Jbeta primers were used. The table came from immunoSEQ multiplex PCR; TCRdb's copy has only in-frame clones and leaves some out. The sample gives 200,000 to 250,000 clones, about 75% of which show up once; under 2% is in the top ten. The source material was PBMCs. These receptor sequences come from a man younger than 35 in good health and CMV-seronegative.

In this sample, this clone turned up a few times. The chain employs TRBV30 and TRBJ2-7; D gene unclear. Germline CDR1 GTSNPN, CDR2 SVGIG (reference sequence). The CDR3 loop spans 12 amino acids. V was clipped by 2 bases and J by 3 bases, with 8 bases between them. The CDR3 sequence: CAWSHTNYEQYF. The CDR3 DNA sequence: TGTGCCTGGAGTCACACTAACTACGAGCAGTACTTC.

V and J are TRBV6-6 and TRBJ2-2; 10 positions agree with TRBD2. The CDR3 contains 15 residues. V lost 7 bases to trimming and J lost 6 bases; unmatched junction nucleotides: 8. CDR1 is MNHNY, CDR2 SVGAGI, per germline (reference sequence). The CDR3 DNA sequence: TGTGCCAGCACCAATCCGGGACTAGCGTCCGGGGAGCTGTTTTTT. It yields the protein CASTNPGLASGELFF.

This chain connects TRBV28 to TRBJ1-1, with D hard to call. Trimming pared 6 bases from V and 10 bases from J, leaving 15 bases between. This CDR3 has 12 amino acids. Germline V gene data show CDR1 as MDHEN and CDR2 as SYDVKM. The CDR3 region has the DNA TGTGCCAGCAGGGAAAGGGCGGGCGGAGCTTTCTTT. As protein: CASRERAGGAFF. Variable domain in full (rest from reference TRBV28 and TRBJ1-1): DVKVTQSSRYLVKRTGEKVFLECVQDMDHENMFWYRQDPGLGLRLIYFSYDVKMKEKGDIPEGYSVSREKKERFSLILESASTNQTSMYLCASRERAGGAFFGQGTRLTVV.